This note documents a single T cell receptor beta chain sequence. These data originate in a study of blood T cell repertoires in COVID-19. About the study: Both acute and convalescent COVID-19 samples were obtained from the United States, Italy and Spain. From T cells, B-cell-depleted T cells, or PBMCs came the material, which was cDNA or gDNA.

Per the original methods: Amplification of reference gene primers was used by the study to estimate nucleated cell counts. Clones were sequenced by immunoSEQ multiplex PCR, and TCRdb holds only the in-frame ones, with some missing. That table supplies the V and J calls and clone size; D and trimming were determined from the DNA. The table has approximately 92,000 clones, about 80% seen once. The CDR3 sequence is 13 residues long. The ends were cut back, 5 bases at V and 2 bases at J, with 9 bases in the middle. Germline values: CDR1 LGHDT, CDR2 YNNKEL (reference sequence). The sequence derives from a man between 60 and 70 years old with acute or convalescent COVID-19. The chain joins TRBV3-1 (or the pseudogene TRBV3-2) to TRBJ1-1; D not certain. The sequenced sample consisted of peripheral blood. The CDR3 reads CASSFGQNTEAFF. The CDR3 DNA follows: TGTGCCAGCAGCTTCGGTCAAAACACTGAAGCTTTCTTT.